Below, 10 T cell receptor beta chains from the same sample are listed, as sequenced in a study of blood T cell repertoires in COVID-19. Produced via immunoSEQ multiplex PCR; TCRdb's table is partial and in-frame only. The profile shows approximately 150,000 clones, roughly 82% of them singletons. The sample comprised peripheral blood. Every receptor here comes from a human donor in a cohort sampled during active COVID-19.

This clone was picked up one time. This chain joins TRBV6-5 and TRBJ2-7, with 7 bases fitting TRBD1. Germline CDR1 and CDR2: MNHEY and SVGAGI. This CDR3 spans 14 amino acids. The trim removed 2 bases at V and 2 bases at J, leaving 3 bases unmatched. The CDR3 nucleotides are TGTGCCAGCAGTTACGGGACAGATACCTACGAGCAGTACGTC. Amino acid sequence: CASSYGTDTYEQYV.

This chain connects TRBV28 to TRBJ1-1; 8 bases agree with TRBD1. Germline V gene sequence: CDR1 MDHEN, CDR2 SYDVKM. CDR3 size: 15 residues. V lost 1 base, J lost 12 bases, and 13 bases stayed unmatched. DNA for the CDR3: TGTGCCAGCAGTTTATCCTCGTGGACAGGGAAGGTATCTTTCTTT. This encodes CASSLSSWTGKVSFF.

This rearrangement joins TRBV30 to TRBJ1-1; D gene uncertain. CDR3 length: 13 residues. Germline CDR1 is GTSNPN and CDR2 is SVGIG (reference sequence). Here the CDR3 DNA reads TGTGCTAGGCAACTTGCAGGGAACACTGAAGCTTTCTTT. Residues: CARQLAGNTEAFF. Filled out from reference TRBV30 and TRBJ1-1, the complete variable domain reads SQTIHQWPATLVQPVGSPLSLECTVEGTSNPNLYWYRQAAGRGLQLLFYSVGIGQISSEVPQNLSASRPQDRQFILSSKKLLLSDSGFYLCARQLAGNTEAFFGQGTRLTVV.

This chain links TRBV5-1 with TRBJ1-1; tentative D call: TRBD1 (6 bases). Germline-derived CDR1 and CDR2 are SGHRS and YFSETQ. The V end lost 4 bases, the J end lost 3 bases, and 13 bases lay between the germline ends. The CDR3 extends over 14 amino acids. The CDR3 nucleotides read TGCGCCAGCAGCGGTACAGGGTACTACACTGAAGCTTTCTTT. Its translation is CASSGTGYYTEAFF. Filled out from reference TRBV5-1 and TRBJ1-1, the complete variable domain reads KAGVTQTPRYLIKTRGQQVTLSCSPISGHRSVSWYQQTPGQGLQFLFEYFSETQRNKGNFPGRFSGRQFSNSRSEMNVSTLELGDSALYLCASSGTGYYTEAFFGQGTRLTVV.

This clone was detected only a few times. This chain links TRBV6-5 with TRBJ1-4, with TRBD1 matching 8 bases. V shed 6 bases and J 8 bases; nucleotides not matched to a gene: 11. The CDR3 contains 15 residues. Germline V gene lookup returns CDR1 MNHEY and CDR2 SVGAGI. The CDR3: CASSAQQGGGEKLFF. The CDR3 DNA is TGTGCCAGCAGCGCTCAACAGGGGGGGGGAGAAAAACTGTTTTTT.

This chain connects TRBV29-1 to TRBJ1-4; 7 nucleotides line up with TRBD1. The CDR3 has 15 amino acids. Germline loops: CDR1 SQVTM, CDR2 ANQGSEA. The J segment lost 4 bases and the V segment lost 6 bases, leaving 11 bases of the junction unmatched. The CDR3 spells CSVGPPGQSNEKLFF. CDR3 nucleotides: TGCAGCGTCGGACCTCCGGGACAGAGTAATGAAAAACTGTTTTTT.

The chain combines TRBV4-2 with TRBJ2-5; D is perhaps TRBD1 (5 bases). Germline lookup yields CDR1 LGHNA and CDR2 YNFKEQ. The CDR3 is 14 residues long. V was cut by 3 bases and J by 2 bases, with 10 bases left in between. The CDR3 reads CASSHGQGQETQYF. CDR3 bases: TGTGCCAGCAGCCATGGTCAGGGACAAGAGACCCAGTACTTC.

This chain uses TRBV18 with TRBJ2-3, with a weak D call TRBD2 (5 bases). This CDR3 has 13 amino acids. V lost 4 bases to trimming and J lost 2 bases, with 7 bases between them. Germline loops: CDR1 KGHSH, CDR2 LQKENI. In DNA, the CDR3 is TGTGCCAGCTCACGGGGAGCCACAGATACGCAGTATTTT. Protein product: CASSRGATDTQYF.

V is TRBV4-2 and J is TRBJ1-1, with D tentatively TRBD1 (5 bases). The germline V and J ends were trimmed by 0 bases and 3 bases, with 8 bases remaining between them. From germline, CDR1 is LGHNA and CDR2 YNFKEQ. The CDR3 is 14 residues long. The CDR3 DNA follows: TGTGCCAGCAGCCAAGATGACAGCGACACTGAAGCTTTCTTT. Protein sequence: CASSQDDSDTEAFF.

The J gene is TRBJ2-5, the V gene TRBV5-1, with 7 bases lining up with TRBD2. The V gene's germline CDR1 is SGHRS and CDR2 YFSETQ. After removal of 1 base from V and 2 bases from J, the junction contained 5 bases not matched to a gene. The CDR3 length is 15 residues. CDR3 sequence reads: CASSLWSGGQETQYF. CDR3 bases: TGCGCCAGCAGCTTGTGGTCCGGGGGGCAAGAGACCCAGTACTTC.